This paragraph covers one TCR beta chain sequence. Its antigen is not known. The sample originates from a study of early T cells in non-severe SARS-CoV-2 infection. Study at large: The chains were unpaired, and the sequenced material was bulk RNA from unsorted whole blood.

General observations from the study: Matches to VDJdb favored anti-spike CD8 responses and missed private and CD4 specificities.

J lost 4 bases, V lost 2 bases, and 4 bases had no gene match. Germline V gene data show CDR1 as SQVTM and CDR2 as ANQGSEA. The CDR3 has 15 residues. Individual cDNA molecules received unique molecular identifiers. TCRdb re-called the 5' RACE reads with MiXCR, one entry per CDR3 protein. The profile shows 43,000 or so distinct CDR3 sequences, around 7.8% of them singletons. The specimen sequenced was whole blood. This sequence was found in an adult who was a healthcare worker with PCR-confirmed SARS-CoV-2 infection or an uninfected control (not recorded which). The chain employs TRBV29-1 and TRBJ2-3; 12 bases line up with TRBD2. CDR3 DNA sequence: TGCAGCGTTGAAACTAGCGGGGGGCAGGCAGATACGCAGTATTTT. It is translated as CSVETSGGQADTQYF.